The source of this TCR beta chain is a study of shared clonotypes between healthy human individuals. This CDR3 region has 18 residues. Unsorted PBMC replicate PCRs drew on roughly 320 ng DNA, representing 25,000 to 30,000 T cell genomes. Profiled with immunoSEQ multiplex PCR; TCRdb holds only in-frame clones, not every one. The table records approximately 500,000 clones, about 79% of them present only once. This sequence was found in a woman aged 40 to 55 in good health. Some clones in this sample may be carry-over from other donors' samples. Material for sequencing was PBMCs. The rearrangement joins TRBV21-1 to TRBJ2-3; TRBD1 is the table's D call and was not checked against the DNA. TRBV21-1 is reported as a pseudogene. This chain's CDR3 is CASSKALAQAYSTDTQYF. Written as DNA, the CDR3 is TGTGCCAGCAGCAAAGCGCTTGCCCAGGCCTACAGCACAGATACGCAGTATTTT.